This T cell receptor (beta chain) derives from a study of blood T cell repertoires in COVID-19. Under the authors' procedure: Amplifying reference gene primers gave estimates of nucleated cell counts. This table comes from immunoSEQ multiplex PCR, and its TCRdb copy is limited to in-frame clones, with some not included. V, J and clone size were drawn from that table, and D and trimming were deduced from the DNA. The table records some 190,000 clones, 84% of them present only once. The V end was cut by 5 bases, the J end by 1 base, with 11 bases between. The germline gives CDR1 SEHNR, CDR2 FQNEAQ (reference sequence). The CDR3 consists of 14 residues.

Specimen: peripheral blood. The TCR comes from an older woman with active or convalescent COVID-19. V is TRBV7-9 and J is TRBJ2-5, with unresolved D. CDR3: CASSRQWAQETQYF. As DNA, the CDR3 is TGTGCCAGCAGCCGTCAGTGGGCCCAAGAGACCCAGTACTTC.